The text below deals with one TCR beta chain. Its antigen remains unidentified. A junction boundary mismatches the germline segment, possibly from a read error. This sample was included in a study of cytomegalovirus exposure and HLA in healthy donors. The CDR3 runs 13 residues. Germline lookup yields CDR1 ENHRY and CDR2 SYGVKD. PCR primers comprised 60 Vbeta and 13 Jbeta primers. Here immunoSEQ multiplex PCR was the method, and the copy in TCRdb shows in-frame clones only, minus some. The sample includes approximately 32,000 clones, 70% to 85% of them seen just once. Overall study findings and caveats: For cytomegalovirus status, the classifier reportedly gave diagnoses with high specificity and sensitivity. In a later analysis, V- and J-gene trimming of beta chains associated with a DCLRE1C missense variant, replicated independently. The study designated about 180 TCR beta chains cytomegalovirus-associated.

This TCR derives from a woman aged 18-29 years in good health and CMV-seronegative. The chain employs TRBV10-3 and TRBJ1-1; TRBD1 is a possible D gene (5 bases). Sequencing input: PBMCs. The CDR3 coding sequence is TGTGCCATCAGTGACCTCGGGGGTCATGAAGCTCTCTTT. It translates to CAISDLGGHEALF.